The 25 T cell receptor beta chains below come from one sample, sequenced in a study of immune evolution from preneoplasia to lung adenocarcinoma. This table comes from immunoSEQ multiplex PCR, and its TCRdb copy is limited to in-frame clones, with some not included. Here the sample spans around 3,500 clones, 80% being singletons. Sequencing was done on a sample of FFPE lung adenocarcinoma in situ tissue. The receptors were sampled from a person aged 65 to 85 with lung adenocarcinoma.

The chain has TRBV9 and TRBJ2-3, with 11 bases fitting TRBD2. The CDR3 length is 14 residues. The trim removed 4 bases at V and 6 bases at J, leaving 4 bases unmatched. In germline, CDR1 is SGDLS, CDR2 YYNGEE. Here the CDR3 reads CASSRLAGLDTQYF. The CDR3 DNA reads as TGTGCCAGCAGCCGACTAGCGGGACTGGATACGCAGTATTTT.

The chain carries TRBV2 and TRBJ2-7; D remains ambiguous. Germline V gene data show CDR1 as SNHLY and CDR2 as FYNNEI. This CDR3 has 12 residues. Trimming shortened V by 0 bases and J by 3 bases, and 3 bases separated the two germline ends. CDR3 in DNA: TGTGCCAGCAGTGAAGCGGGCTACGAGCAGTACTTC. Translation gives CASSEAGYEQYF.

The chain employs TRBV7-2 and TRBJ2-7; 9 bases align to TRBD1. This CDR3 is 14 amino acids long. V gave up 6 bases and J gave up 2 bases; unmatched junction bases: 5. Germline CDR1 SGHTA, CDR2 FQGNSA. Written as DNA, the CDR3 is TGTGCCAGCAGTCCCGGACAGGGGACCTACGAGCAGTACTTC. Protein: CASSPGQGTYEQYF. Full variable domain (missing parts from reference TRBV7-2 and TRBJ2-7): GAGVSQSPSNKVTEKGKDVELRCDPISGHTALYWYRQSLGQGLEFLIYFQGNSAPDKSGLPSDRFSAERTGGSVSTLTIQRTQQEDSAVYLCASSPGQGTYEQYFGPGTRLTVT.

The rearrangement joins TRBV30 to TRBJ1-4; D gene unclear. The CDR3 is 13 amino acids. Germline assignment: CDR1 GTSNPN and CDR2 SVGIG (reference sequence). The V and J ends lost 4 bases and 5 bases respectively, with 11 bases between them. The CDR3 here is CAWTRSRNEKLFF. DNA of the CDR3: TGTGCCTGGACAAGGTCTCGGAATGAAAAACTGTTTTTT. The complete variable domain, with remaining parts taken from reference TRBV30 and TRBJ1-4, reads SQTIHQWPATLVQPVGSPLSLECTVEGTSNPNLYWYRQAAGRGLQLLFYSVGIGQISSEVPQNLSASRPQDRQFILSSKKLLLSDSGFYLCAWTRSRNEKLFFGSGTQLSVL.

The CDR3 spells CASSLVAVNEQFF. The CDR3 DNA sequence: TGTGCCAGTAGCCTTGTGGCGGTAAATGAGCAGTTCTTC. This chain connects TRBV19 to TRBJ2-1; D unclear. Germline V gene sequence: CDR1 LNHDA, CDR2 SQIVND (reference sequence). The CDR3 has 13 residues. Trimming shortened V by 6 bases and J by 7 bases, and 13 bases separated the two germline ends.

The chain links TRBV20-1 to TRBJ2-1; the D gene is possibly TRBD1 (5 bases). The CDR3 runs 11 residues. Germline V CDR1 and CDR2: DFQATT, SNEGSKA (reference sequence). Trimming removed 3 bases from V and 7 bases from J, with 7 bases in between. The CDR3 loop reads CSASGANEQFF. CDR3 sequence (DNA): TGCAGTGCTAGTGGGGCGAATGAGCAGTTCTTC.

This clone appeared a few times. The chain has TRBV5-1 and TRBJ2-7; 7 bases map to TRBD1. V shed 0 bases and J 0 bases; nucleotides not matched to a gene: 3. CDR3 length: 15 residues. The germline gives CDR1 SGHRS, CDR2 YFSETQ. The DNA for the CDR3 is TGCGCCAGCAGCTTGGGAGGGGGCGGCTCCTACGAGCAGTACTTC. As protein: CASSLGGGGSYEQYF.

This chain links TRBV28 with TRBJ1-5, with a possible D match to TRBD1 (6 bases). The V end was cut by 8 bases, the J end by 4 bases, with 9 bases between. The length of the CDR3 is 12 residues. Germline assignment: CDR1 MDHEN and CDR2 SYDVKM. The CDR3 coding sequence is TGTGCCAGCGGGGGGCTTAATCAGCCCCAGCATTTT. The encoded protein is CASGGLNQPQHF.

The rearrangement links TRBV6-4 to TRBJ2-1, with 9 bases aligning to TRBD2. V was pared by 5 bases and J by 3 bases, with 8 bases of the junction left unmatched. Germline CDR1 is MRHNA and CDR2 is SNTAGT. The CDR3 is 16 amino acids. This CDR3 reads CASSRLAGDLYNEQFF. For the CDR3, the DNA is TGTGCCAGCAGTCGGTTAGCGGGAGATCTCTACAATGAGCAGTTCTTC.

This chain joins TRBV5-4 and TRBJ2-3, with 10 bases lining up with TRBD2. After removal of 4 bases from V and 0 bases from J, the junction contained 5 bases not matched to a gene. Germline V gene data show CDR1 as SGHNT and CDR2 as YYREEE (reference sequence). This CDR3 comprises 16 residues. CDR3 DNA sequence: TGTGCCAGCAGCACCCGGACTAGCGGTAGCACAGATACGCAGTATTTT. Its protein product is CASSTRTSGSTDTQYF.

There are a few counts of this clone. The chain couples TRBV7-8 to TRBJ1-5; tentative D call: TRBD1 (5 bases). Looked up from germline, CDR1 is SGHVS and CDR2 is FQNEAQ. V lost 5 bases and J 4 bases, leaving 9 bases between the germline ends. This CDR3 region has 13 residues. CDR3 loop: CASSPDSNQPQHF. The CDR3 region has the DNA TGTGCCAGCAGCCCCGACAGTAATCAGCCCCAGCATTTT.

V gene TRBV11-2 combines with J gene TRBJ1-1; D remains unclear. The V gene's germline CDR1 is SGHAT and CDR2 FQNNGV. Trimming left V 4 bases short and J 2 bases short, with 8 bases between. The CDR3 sequence is 13 residues long. CDR3 DNA sequence: TGTGCCAGCAGCTCCGTGGTAAACACTGAAGCTTTCTTT. This encodes CASSSVVNTEAFF.

The CDR3 sequence: CASSRTFEGTEAFF. CDR3 nucleotides: TGTGCCAGCTCCCGGACCTTCGAGGGCACTGAAGCTTTCTTT. J is TRBJ1-1 and V is TRBV6-5; D gene unclear. The CDR3 is 14 residues long. Germline CDR1 MNHEY, CDR2 SVGAGI. The germline V and J ends were trimmed by 8 bases and 4 bases, with 17 bases remaining between them.

The V gene is TRBV7-8, the J gene TRBJ2-1; 7 bases line up with TRBD2. The CDR3 contains 16 residues. After removal of 4 bases from V and 1 base from J, the junction contained 7 bases not matched to a gene. Germline values: CDR1 SGHVS, CDR2 FQNEAQ. The CDR3 protein is CASSWVLGGSYNEQFF. The CDR3 DNA reads TGTGCCAGCAGCTGGGTGTTGGGAGGGTCCTACAATGAGCAGTTCTTC.

The genes are TRBV13 and TRBJ2-3; D unclear. V was cut by 5 bases and J by 6 bases, with 18 bases left in between. This CDR3 region has 15 residues. CDR1 and CDR2 (germline): PRHDT, FYEKMQ (reference sequence). In nucleotides, the CDR3 is TGTGCCAGCAGCGTTAATTCCAGGCGTGGGGATACGCAGTATTTT. Translating it yields CASSVNSRRGDTQYF.

The chain couples TRBV6-1 to TRBJ1-2; no clear D. Trimming shortened V by 4 bases and J by 2 bases, and 8 bases separated the two germline ends. Germline V gives CDR1 MNHNS, CDR2 SASEGT. The length of the CDR3 is 13 residues. This CDR3 is CASSAGSNYGYTF. The CDR3 DNA follows: TGTGCCAGCAGTGCGGGATCCAACTATGGCTACACCTTC.

CDR3 DNA sequence: TGTGCCAGCAGCAAACAGGGACCTGATGAGCAGTTCTTC. Amino acids: CASSKQGPDEQFF. V usage is TRBV11-3 and J usage is TRBJ2-1, with a possible D match to TRBD1 (6 bases). The CDR3 length is 13 residues. V was clipped by 5 bases and J by 8 bases, with 13 bases between them. The germline CDR1 and CDR2 sequences are SGHNT and YENEEA.

This chain joins TRBV5-1 and TRBJ2-7, with D unclear. Germline CDR1 and CDR2: SGHRS and YFSETQ. CDR3 length: 12 amino acids. V lost 0 bases and J lost 6, with 7 bases in between. The CDR3: CASSLEGGEQYF. The CDR3 DNA follows: TGCGCCAGCAGCTTGGAAGGCGGCGAGCAGTACTTC.

This chain links TRBV10-3 with TRBJ2-7; 9 bases agree with TRBD1. The ends lost 0 bases at V and 4 bases at J; junction bases unmatched: 4. The germline gives CDR1 ENHRY, CDR2 SYGVKD. This CDR3 contains 15 residues. The CDR3, as DNA: TGTGCCATCAGTGAGTCCCGGGACAGGGTTTACGAGCAGTACTTC. It yields the protein CAISESRDRVYEQYF.

V gene TRBV19 combines with J gene TRBJ2-3, with D perhaps TRBD1 (6 bases). The germline V and J ends were trimmed by 6 bases and 2 bases, with 15 bases remaining between them. Germline CDR1 reads LNHDA; CDR2 reads SQIVND (reference sequence). The CDR3 runs 15 residues. CDR3 DNA sequence: TGTGCCAGTAGCCCTGGACAGCCGGCCACAGATACGCAGTATTTT. The encoded protein is CASSPGQPATDTQYF.

The genes are TRBV7-9 and TRBJ2-6; D perhaps matches TRBD2 (6 bases). Germline V lookup: CDR1 SEHNR, CDR2 FQNEAQ (reference sequence). V lost 7 bases to trimming and J lost 0 bases, with 16 bases between them. The length of the CDR3 is 17 residues. CDR3 residues: CASTTGLIISGANVLTF. The CDR3, as DNA: TGTGCCAGCACCACGGGACTTATAATCTCTGGGGCCAACGTCCTGACTTTC.

V usage is TRBV5-4 and J usage is TRBJ2-5; no definite D call. The CDR3 sequence is 13 residues long. V was cut by 3 bases and J by 1 base, with 7 bases left in between. The germline CDR1 and CDR2 sequences are SGHNT and YYREEE (reference sequence). The CDR3 loop is CASSSPTQETQYF. Written as DNA, the CDR3 is TGTGCCAGCAGCTCTCCCACCCAAGAGACCCAGTACTTC.

The genes are TRBV28 and TRBJ1-2; 7 bases are a match to TRBD1. The CDR3 totals 15 residues. CDR1 is MDHEN and CDR2 is SYDVKM in the germline V gene. The J segment lost 1 base and the V segment lost 5 bases, leaving 7 bases of the junction unmatched. The CDR3 sequence is CASSEGAPHNYGYTF. The CDR3 nucleotides are TGTGCCAGCAGTGAGGGGGCACCCCATAACTATGGCTACACCTTC.

A remark on this clone: The sample contains more than one DNA sequence encoding this CDR3. CDR3 nucleotides: TGTGCCAGCAGTGCCCTGGGACTTCGGAACACTGAAGCTTTCTTT. It translates to CASSALGLRNTEAFF. This chain uses TRBV2 with TRBJ1-1; D might be TRBD1 (5 bases). The CDR3 is made up of 15 amino acids. The germline gives CDR1 SNHLY, CDR2 FYNNEI. Deletions cut 4 bases from V and 1 base from J, with 13 bases between. Full variable domain (missing parts from reference TRBV2 and TRBJ1-1): EPEVTQTPSHQVTQMGQEVILRCVPISNHLYFYWYRQILGQKVEFLVSFYNNEISEKSEIFDDQFSVERPDGSNFTLKIRSTKLEDSAMYFCASSALGLRNTEAFFGQGTRLTVV.

The V and J genes are TRBV7-9 and TRBJ1-4, with D possibly matching TRBD1 (5 bases). V lost 2 bases and J 7 bases, leaving 20 bases between the germline ends. The CDR3 has 17 amino acids. The germline CDR1 and CDR2 sequences are SEHNR and FQNEAQ (reference sequence). The CDR3 DNA sequence: TGTGCCAGCAGCTTATTGGCCGGGGCCGCCGGCACTGAAAAACTGTTTTTT. This sequence encodes CASSLLAGAAGTEKLFF.